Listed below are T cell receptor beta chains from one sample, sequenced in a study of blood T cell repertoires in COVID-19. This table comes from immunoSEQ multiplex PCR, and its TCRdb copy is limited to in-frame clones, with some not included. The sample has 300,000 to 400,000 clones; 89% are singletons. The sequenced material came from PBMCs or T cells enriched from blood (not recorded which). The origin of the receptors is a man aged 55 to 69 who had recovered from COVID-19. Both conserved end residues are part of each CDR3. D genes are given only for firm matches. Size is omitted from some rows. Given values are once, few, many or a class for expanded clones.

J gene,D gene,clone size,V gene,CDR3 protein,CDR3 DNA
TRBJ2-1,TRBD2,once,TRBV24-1,CATSEPTSGDFNEQFF,TGTGCCACCAGTGAGCCGACTAGCGGAGACTTCAATGAGCAGTTCTTC
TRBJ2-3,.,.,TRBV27,CASRATTDTQYF,TGTGCCAGCAGGGCCACCACAGATACGCAGTATTTT
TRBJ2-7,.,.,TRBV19,CASSIRAGVSYEQYF,TGTGCCAGTAGTATAAGGGCAGGGGTGTCCTACGAGCAGTACTTC
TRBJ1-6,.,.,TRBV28,CASSFPTGFNSPLHF,TGTGCCAGCAGTTTCCCAACAGGGTTTAATTCACCCCTCCACTTT
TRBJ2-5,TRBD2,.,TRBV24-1,CATSVGGGSETQYF,TGTGCCACCAGTGTGGGCGGGGGGTCGGAGACCCAGTACTTC
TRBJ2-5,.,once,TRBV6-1,CASSEHFAAQYF,TGTGCCAGCAGTGAACACTTCGCGGCCCAGTACTTC
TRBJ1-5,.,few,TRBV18,CASSEQGSEVQPQHF,TGTGCCAGCTCGGAACAAGGGAGTGAGGTTCAGCCCCAGCATTTT
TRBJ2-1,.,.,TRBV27,CASSILRDTDNSYNEQFF,TGTGCCAGCAGTATCCTCCGGGACACCGATAACTCCTACAATGAGCAGTTCTTC
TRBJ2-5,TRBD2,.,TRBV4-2,CASSQDGLAGSRETQYF,TGTGCCAGCAGCCAAGATGGACTAGCGGGTAGCCGGGAGACCCAGTACTTC
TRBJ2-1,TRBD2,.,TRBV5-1,CASSLASGRDAYNEQFF,TGCGCCAGCAGCTTGGCTAGCGGGAGGGACGCCTACAATGAGCAGTTCTTC
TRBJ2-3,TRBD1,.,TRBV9,CASSVSGTGGTDTQYF,TGTGCCAGCAGCGTCTCGGGGACAGGGGGCACAGATACGCAGTATTTT
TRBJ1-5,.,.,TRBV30,CAYTQSGFQPQHF,TGTGCCTATACCCAGTCGGGGTTTCAGCCCCAGCATTTT
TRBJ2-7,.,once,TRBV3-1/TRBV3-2,CASSQGSGTASYEQYF,TGTGCCAGCAGCCAAGGTTCAGGCACCGCCTCCTACGAGCAGTACTTC
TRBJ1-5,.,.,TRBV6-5,CASNQGSNQPQHF,TGTGCCAGCAACCAGGGGAGCAATCAGCCCCAGCATTTT
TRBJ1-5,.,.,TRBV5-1,CASSLGPGEHQPQHF,TGCGCCAGCAGCTTGGGGCCAGGGGAGCATCAGCCCCAGCATTTT
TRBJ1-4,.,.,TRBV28,CASSSAGDRGWELFF,TGTGCCAGCAGTTCCGCGGGGGACCGCGGGTGGGAACTGTTTTTT
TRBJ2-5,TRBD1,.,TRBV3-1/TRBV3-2,CASSQDGTGRQETQYF,TGTGCCAGCAGCCAAGACGGGACAGGGAGGCAAGAGACCCAGTACTTC
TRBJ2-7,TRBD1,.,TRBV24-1,CATSDSIAGGKWEQYF,TGTGCCACCAGTGATTCAATCGCAGGGGGCAAGTGGGAGCAGTACTTC
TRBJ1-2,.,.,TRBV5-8,CASSHSTVFNYGYTF,TGTGCCAGCAGCCACTCGACAGTCTTTAACTATGGCTACACCTTC
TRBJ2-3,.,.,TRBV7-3,CASSLIGGRTDTQYF,TGTGCCAGCAGCTTAATTGGAGGCCGCACAGATACGCAGTATTTT
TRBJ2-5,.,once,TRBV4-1,CASSLSGPETQYF,TGCGCCAGCAGCCTTAGCGGTCCAGAGACCCAGTACTTC
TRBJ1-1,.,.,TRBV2,CASSGAGPPNTEAFF,TGTGCCAGCAGTGGGGCAGGCCCCCCGAACACTGAAGCTTTCTTT
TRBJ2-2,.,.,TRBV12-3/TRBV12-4,CASSTGPGELFF,TGTGCCAGCAGCACAGGGCCCGGGGAGCTGTTTTTT
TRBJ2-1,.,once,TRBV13,CASSLVTESSYNEQFF,TGTGCCAGCAGCTTAGTAACAGAAAGCTCCTACAATGAGCAGTTCTTC
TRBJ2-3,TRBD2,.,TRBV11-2,CASSLAGGITDTQYF,TGTGCCAGCAGCTTAGCGGGAGGGATTACAGATACGCAGTATTTT
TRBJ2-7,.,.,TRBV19,CASSIERPSYEQYF,TGTGCCAGTAGTATTGAGCGCCCCTCCTACGAGCAGTACTTC
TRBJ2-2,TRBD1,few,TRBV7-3,CASSLVGTGAITGELFF,TGTGCCAGCAGCTTAGTGGGGACAGGGGCGATCACCGGGGAGCTGTTTTTT
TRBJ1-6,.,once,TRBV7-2,CASSLVGAGANSPLHF,TGTGCCAGCAGCTTAGTGGGGGCAGGGGCTAATTCACCCCTCCACTTT
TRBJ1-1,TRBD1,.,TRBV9,CASSAGQGARTEAFF,TGTGCCAGCAGTGCCGGACAGGGGGCAAGAACTGAAGCTTTCTTT
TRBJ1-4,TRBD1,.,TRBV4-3,CASSQVQGTATNEKLFF,TGCGCCAGCAGCCAAGTACAGGGGACCGCAACTAATGAAAAACTGTTTTTT
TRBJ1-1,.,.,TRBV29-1,CSVRPGNTEAFF,TGCAGCGTCCGGCCAGGGAACACTGAAGCTTTCTTT
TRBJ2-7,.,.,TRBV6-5,CASRSSGAPYEQYF,TGTGCCAGCAGGAGTTCGGGAGCTCCCTACGAGCAGTACTTC
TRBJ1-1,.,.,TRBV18,CASSPTIQGGGTEAFF,TGTGCCAGCTCACCAACCATACAGGGAGGGGGCACTGAAGCTTTCTTT
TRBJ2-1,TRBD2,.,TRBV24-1,CATSAGGSYNEQFF,TGTGCCACCAGTGCGGGGGGATCCTACAATGAGCAGTTCTTC
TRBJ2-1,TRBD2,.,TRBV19,CASSIRAASGAPYNEQFF,TGTGCCAGTAGTATAAGGGCGGCTAGCGGGGCCCCCTACAATGAGCAGTTCTTC
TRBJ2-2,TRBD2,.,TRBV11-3,CASSLISGRTTGELFF,TGTGCCAGCAGCTTAATTAGCGGGAGGACCACCGGGGAGCTGTTTTTT
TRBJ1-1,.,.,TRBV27,CASSFGSGTEAFF,TGTGCCAGCAGTTTCGGGTCTGGCACTGAAGCTTTCTTT
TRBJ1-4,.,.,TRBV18,CASSPSGEKLFF,TGTGCCAGCTCACCTTCCGGTGAAAAACTGTTTTTT
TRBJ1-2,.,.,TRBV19,CASSLQRTANYGYTF,TGTGCCAGTAGTCTCCAGCGGACAGCTAACTATGGCTACACCTTC
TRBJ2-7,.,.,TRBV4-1,CASSQDTGARFYEQYF,TGCGCCAGCAGCCAAGACACGGGAGCACGCTTTTACGAGCAGTACTTC
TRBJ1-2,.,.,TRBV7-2,CASSSDSRNGYTF,TGTGCCAGCAGCTCGGACAGTAGAAATGGCTACACCTTC
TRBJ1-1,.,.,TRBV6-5,CASRVRGNTEAFF,TGTGCCAGCAGGGTGCGGGGGAACACTGAAGCTTTCTTT
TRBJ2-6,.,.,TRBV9,CASRGPGTDGANVLTF,TGTGCCAGCAGGGGGCCAGGTACGGATGGGGCCAACGTCCTGACTTTC
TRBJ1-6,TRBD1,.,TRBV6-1,CASSAEQGARNSPLHF,TGTGCCAGCAGTGCAGAACAGGGGGCAAGAAATTCACCCCTCCACTTT
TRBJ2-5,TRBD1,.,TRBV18,CASSSPDRGETQYF,TGTGCCAGCTCCAGCCCTGACAGGGGGGAGACCCAGTACTTC
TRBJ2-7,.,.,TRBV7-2,CASSRPGSALYEQYF,TGTGCCAGCAGCCGGCCGGGGTCCGCCCTCTACGAGCAGTACTTC
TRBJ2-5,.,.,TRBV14,CASSQDTGVGETQYF,TGTGCCAGCAGCCAAGATACCGGGGTAGGGGAGACCCAGTACTTC
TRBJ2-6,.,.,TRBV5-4,CASSSPAFGANVLTF,TGTGCCAGCAGCTCTCCCGCGTTTGGGGCCAACGTCCTGACTTTC
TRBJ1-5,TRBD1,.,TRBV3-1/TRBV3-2,CASSWGQGGNQPQHF,TGTGCCAGCAGCTGGGGACAGGGGGGAAATCAGCCCCAGCATTTT
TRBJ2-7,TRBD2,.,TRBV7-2,CASSLLAGGPREQYF,TGTGCCAGCAGCTTACTAGCGGGAGGGCCGCGGGAGCAGTACTTC
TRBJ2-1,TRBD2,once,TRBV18,CASSPPTSGRIHNEQFF,TGTGCCAGCTCACCACCGACTAGCGGGAGGATCCACAATGAGCAGTTCTTC
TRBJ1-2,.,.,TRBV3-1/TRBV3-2,CASSQLQGSTGYGYTF,TGTGCCAGCAGCCAACTCCAAGGTTCTACGGGCTATGGCTACACCTTC
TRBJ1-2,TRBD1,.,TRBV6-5,CASSYDRGNYGYTF,TGTGCCAGCAGTTACGACAGGGGCAACTATGGCTACACCTTC